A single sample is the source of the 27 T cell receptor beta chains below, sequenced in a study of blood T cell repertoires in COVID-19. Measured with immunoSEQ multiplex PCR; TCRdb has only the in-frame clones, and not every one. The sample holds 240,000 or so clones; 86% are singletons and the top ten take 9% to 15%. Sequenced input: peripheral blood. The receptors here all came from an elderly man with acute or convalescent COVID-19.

The CDR3 DNA is TGTGCCAGCAGCTCCAGGGGAGTATCACCCCTCCACTTT. Amino acids: CASSSRGVSPLHF. The chain couples TRBV7-8 to TRBJ1-6, with a possible D match to TRBD1 (6 bases). Between the trimmed V and J ends, which lost 4 bases and 10 bases, there was a span of 11 bases. The CDR3 totals 13 residues. Germline V gene lookup returns CDR1 SGHVS and CDR2 FQNEAQ.

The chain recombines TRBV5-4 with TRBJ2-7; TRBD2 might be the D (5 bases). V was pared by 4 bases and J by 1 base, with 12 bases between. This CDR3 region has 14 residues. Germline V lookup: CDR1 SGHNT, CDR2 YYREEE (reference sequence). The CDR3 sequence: CASSMGSGSYEQYF. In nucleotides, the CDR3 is TGTGCCAGCAGCATGGGGTCGGGATCCTACGAGCAGTACTTC.

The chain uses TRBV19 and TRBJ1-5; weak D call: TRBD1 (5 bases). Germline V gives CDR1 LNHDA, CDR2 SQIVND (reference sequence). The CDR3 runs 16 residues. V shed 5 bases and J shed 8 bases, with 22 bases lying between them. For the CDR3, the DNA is TGTGCCAGTAGTCCGCCGGTGGGAGGGGCCCCGAAGCCCCAGCATTTT. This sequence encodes CASSPPVGGAPKPQHF.

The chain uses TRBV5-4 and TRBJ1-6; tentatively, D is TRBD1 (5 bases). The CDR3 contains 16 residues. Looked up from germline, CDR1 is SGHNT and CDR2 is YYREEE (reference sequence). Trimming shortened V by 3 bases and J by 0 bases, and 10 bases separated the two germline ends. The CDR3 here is CASSSEGISYNSPLHF. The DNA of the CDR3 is TGTGCCAGCAGCTCGGAGGGGATCTCCTATAATTCACCCCTCCACTTT.

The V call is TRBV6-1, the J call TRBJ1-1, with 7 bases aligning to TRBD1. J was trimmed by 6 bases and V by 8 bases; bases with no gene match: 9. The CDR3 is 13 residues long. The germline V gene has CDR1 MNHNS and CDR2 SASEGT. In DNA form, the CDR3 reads TGTGCCAGCGGACCCGGGACAGAGCCTGAAGCTTTCTTT. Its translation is CASGPGTEPEAFF.

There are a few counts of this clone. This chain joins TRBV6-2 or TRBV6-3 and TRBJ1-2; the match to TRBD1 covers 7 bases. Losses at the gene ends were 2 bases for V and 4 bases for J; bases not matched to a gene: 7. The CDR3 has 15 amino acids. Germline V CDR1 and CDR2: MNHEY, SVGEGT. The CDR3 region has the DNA TGTGCCAGCAGTTACCGGCAGGGGGATTTCTATGGCTACACCTTC. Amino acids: CASSYRQGDFYGYTF.

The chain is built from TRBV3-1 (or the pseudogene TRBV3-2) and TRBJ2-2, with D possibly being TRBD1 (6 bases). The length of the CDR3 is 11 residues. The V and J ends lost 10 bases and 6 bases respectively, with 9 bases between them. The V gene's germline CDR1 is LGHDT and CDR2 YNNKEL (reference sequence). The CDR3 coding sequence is TGTGCCACCCAGGGGCCCGGGGAGCTGTTTTTT. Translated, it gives CATQGPGELFF.

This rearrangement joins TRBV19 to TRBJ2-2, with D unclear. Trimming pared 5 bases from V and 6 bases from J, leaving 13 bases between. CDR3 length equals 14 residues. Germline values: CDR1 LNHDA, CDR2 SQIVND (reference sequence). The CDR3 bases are TGTGCCAGTAGTCTCGGTTCGGGTGCCGGGGAGCTGTTTTTT. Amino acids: CASSLGSGAGELFF.

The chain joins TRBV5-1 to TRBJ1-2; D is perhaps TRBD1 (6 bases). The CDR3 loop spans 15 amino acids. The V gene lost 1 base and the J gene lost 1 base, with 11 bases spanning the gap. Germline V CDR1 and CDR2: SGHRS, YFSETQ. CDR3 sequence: CASSLQGQHNYGYTF. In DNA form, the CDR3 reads TGCGCCAGCAGCTTGCAAGGACAGCATAACTATGGCTACACCTTC.

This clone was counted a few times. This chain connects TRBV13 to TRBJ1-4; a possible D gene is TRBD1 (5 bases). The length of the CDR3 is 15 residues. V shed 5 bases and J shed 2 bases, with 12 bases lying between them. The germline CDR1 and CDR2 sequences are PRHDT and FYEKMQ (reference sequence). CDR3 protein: CASSTYGGTNEKLFF. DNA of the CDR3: TGTGCCAGCAGCACCTACGGGGGGACTAATGAAAAACTGTTTTTT.

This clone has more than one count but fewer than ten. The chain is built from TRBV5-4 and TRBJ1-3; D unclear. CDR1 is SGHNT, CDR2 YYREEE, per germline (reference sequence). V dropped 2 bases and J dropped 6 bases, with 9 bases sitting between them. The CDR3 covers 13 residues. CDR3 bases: TGTGCCAGCAGCTTAGGGCGGGAAAACACCATATATTTT. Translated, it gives CASSLGRENTIYF.

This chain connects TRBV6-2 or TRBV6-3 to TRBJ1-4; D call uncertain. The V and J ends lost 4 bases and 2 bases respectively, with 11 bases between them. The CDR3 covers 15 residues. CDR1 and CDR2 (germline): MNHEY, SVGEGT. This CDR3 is CASSSQTGTNEKLFF. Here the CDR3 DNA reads TGTGCCAGCAGTTCTCAGACCGGGACTAATGAAAAACTGTTTTTT.

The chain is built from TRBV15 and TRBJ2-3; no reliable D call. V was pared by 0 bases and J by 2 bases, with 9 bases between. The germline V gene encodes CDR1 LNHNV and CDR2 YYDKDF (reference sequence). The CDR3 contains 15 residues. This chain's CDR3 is CATSRDRGSTDTQYF. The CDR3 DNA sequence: TGTGCCACCAGCAGAGATCGAGGTTCCACAGATACGCAGTATTTT.

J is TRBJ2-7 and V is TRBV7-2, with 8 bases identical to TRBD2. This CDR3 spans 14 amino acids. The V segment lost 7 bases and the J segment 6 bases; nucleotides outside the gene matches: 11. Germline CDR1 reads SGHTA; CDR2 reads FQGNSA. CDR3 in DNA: TGTGCCAGCAACCAGCGGGGGCCCTTCTCCGAGCAGTACTTC. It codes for CASNQRGPFSEQYF.

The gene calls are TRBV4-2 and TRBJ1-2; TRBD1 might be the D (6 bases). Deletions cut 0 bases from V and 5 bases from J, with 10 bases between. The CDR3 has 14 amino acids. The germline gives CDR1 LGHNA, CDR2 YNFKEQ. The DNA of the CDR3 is TGTGCCAGCAGCCAAGAGGAGGGGGGGTATGGCTACACCTTC. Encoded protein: CASSQEEGGYGYTF.

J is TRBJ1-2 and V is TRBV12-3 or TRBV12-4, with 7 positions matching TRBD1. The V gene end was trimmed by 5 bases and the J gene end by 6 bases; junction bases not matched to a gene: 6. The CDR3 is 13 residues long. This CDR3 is CASSLQGQNGYTF. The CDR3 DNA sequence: TGTGCCAGCAGTCTACAGGGACAGAATGGCTACACCTTC.

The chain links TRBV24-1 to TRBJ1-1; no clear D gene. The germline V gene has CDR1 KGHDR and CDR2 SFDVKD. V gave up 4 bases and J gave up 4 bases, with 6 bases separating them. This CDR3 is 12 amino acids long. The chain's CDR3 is CATSEAGTEAFF. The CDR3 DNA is TGTGCCACCAGTGAGGCGGGCACTGAAGCTTTCTTT.

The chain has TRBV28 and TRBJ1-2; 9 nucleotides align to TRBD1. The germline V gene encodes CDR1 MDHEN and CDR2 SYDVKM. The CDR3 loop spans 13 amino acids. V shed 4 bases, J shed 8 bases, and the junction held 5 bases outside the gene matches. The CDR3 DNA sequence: TGTGCCAGCAGTTCGACAGGGGGGAGGGGCTACACCTTC. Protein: CASSSTGGRGYTF.

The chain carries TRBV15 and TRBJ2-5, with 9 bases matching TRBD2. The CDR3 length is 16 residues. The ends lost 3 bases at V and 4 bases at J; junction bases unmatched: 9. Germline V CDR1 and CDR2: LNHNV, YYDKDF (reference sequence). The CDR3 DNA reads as TGTGCCACCAGCAGCCGGGCTAGCGGGACGGGAGAGACCCAGTACTTC. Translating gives CATSSRASGTGETQYF.

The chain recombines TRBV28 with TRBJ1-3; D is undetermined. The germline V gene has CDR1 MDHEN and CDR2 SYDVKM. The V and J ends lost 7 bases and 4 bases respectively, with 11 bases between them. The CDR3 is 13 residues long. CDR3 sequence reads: CASNQAAGNTIYF. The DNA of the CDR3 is TGTGCCAGCAATCAAGCGGCGGGAAACACCATATATTTT.

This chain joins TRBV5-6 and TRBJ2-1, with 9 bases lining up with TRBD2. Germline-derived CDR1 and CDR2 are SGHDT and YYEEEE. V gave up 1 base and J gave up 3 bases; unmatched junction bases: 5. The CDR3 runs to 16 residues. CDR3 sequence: CASSLSASGVYNEQFF. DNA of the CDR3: TGTGCCAGCAGCTTGAGTGCTAGCGGGGTCTACAATGAGCAGTTCTTC.

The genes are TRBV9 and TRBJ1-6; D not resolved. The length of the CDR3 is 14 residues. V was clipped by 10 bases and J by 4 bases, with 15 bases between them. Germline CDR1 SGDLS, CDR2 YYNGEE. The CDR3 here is CASGGRRYNSPLHF. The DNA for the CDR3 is TGTGCCTCGGGTGGTAGAAGGTATAATTCACCCCTCCACTTT.

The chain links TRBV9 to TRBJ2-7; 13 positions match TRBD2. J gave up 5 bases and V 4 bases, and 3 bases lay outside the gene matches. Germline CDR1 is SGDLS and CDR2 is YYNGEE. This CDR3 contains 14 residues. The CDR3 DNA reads TGTGCCAGCAGCTCGGGACTAGCGGGGCACGAGCAGTACTTC. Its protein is CASSSGLAGHEQYF. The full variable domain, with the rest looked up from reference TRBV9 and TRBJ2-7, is DSGVTQTPKHLITATGQRVTLRCSPRSGDLSVYWYQQSLDQGLQFLIQYYNGEERAKGNILERFSAQQFPDLHSELNLSSLELGDSALYFCASSSGLAGHEQYFGPGTRLTVT.

CDR3 nucleotide sequence: TGTGCCAGCCTAGAGAGCTATAATTCACCCCTCCACTTT. It is translated as CASLESYNSPLHF. J is TRBJ1-6 and V is TRBV6-5; D gene uncertain. CDR3 size: 13 residues. Germline-derived CDR1 and CDR2 are MNHEY and SVGAGI. Trimming removed 8 bases from V and 3 bases from J, with 8 bases in between.

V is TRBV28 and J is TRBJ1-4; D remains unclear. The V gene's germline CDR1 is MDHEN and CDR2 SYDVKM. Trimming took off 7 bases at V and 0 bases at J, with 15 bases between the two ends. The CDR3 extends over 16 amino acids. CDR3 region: CASKDSGLTTNEKLFF. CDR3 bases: TGTGCCAGCAAAGACTCCGGACTTACAACTAATGAAAAACTGTTTTTT.

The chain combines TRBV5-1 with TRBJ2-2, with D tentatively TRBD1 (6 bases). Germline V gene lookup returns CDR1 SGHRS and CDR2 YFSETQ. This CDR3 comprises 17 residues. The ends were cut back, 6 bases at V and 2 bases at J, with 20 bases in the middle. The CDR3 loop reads CASKPYYSGTNTGELFF. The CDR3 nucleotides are TGCGCCAGCAAACCTTATTACTCCGGGACAAACACCGGGGAGCTGTTTTTT.

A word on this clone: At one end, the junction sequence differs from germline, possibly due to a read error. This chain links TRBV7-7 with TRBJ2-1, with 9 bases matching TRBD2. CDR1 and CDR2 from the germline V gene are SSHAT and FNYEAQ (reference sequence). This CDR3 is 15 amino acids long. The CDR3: CASSRGGGQGDEQFF. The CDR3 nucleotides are TGTGCTAGCAGCCGCGGGGGGGGCCAGGGCGATGAGCAGTTCTTC.